This T cell receptor beta chain was sequenced during a study of blood T cell repertoires in COVID-19. The overall study: Some COVID-19 samples were acute and others convalescent; all came from the United States, Italy and Spain. PBMCs, B-cell-depleted T cells, or T cells were the source of the cDNA or gDNA that made up the material.

Germline-derived CDR1 and CDR2 are SGHVS and FNYEAQ. This CDR3 region has 17 residues. V was clipped by 3 bases and J by 2 bases; unmatched bases: 10. In the authors' methods: The assay estimated nucleated cells by amplifying reference gene primers. Sequenced by immunoSEQ multiplex PCR; TCRdb stores in-frame clones only, minus some. V and J calls and clone size come straight from that table; D and trimming were deduced from the DNA. The sample has around 130,000 clones, around nine tenths seen once. This sequence joins TRBV7-6 and TRBJ2-5, with 9 bases lining up with TRBD2. The specimen was peripheral blood. The TCR originated in a woman between 45 and 65 years old with acute or convalescent COVID-19. The DNA for the CDR3 is TGTGCCAGCAGCTTGAGGACTAGCGAACCCTTACAAGAGACCCAGTACTTC. Protein product: CASSLRTSEPLQETQYF.